This T cell receptor (beta chain) was recorded in a study of blood T cell repertoires in COVID-19 (dated by TCRdb to the early 2020s). For the study in its entirety: Samples from collaborators originated in the United States, Italy and Spain and spanned both the acute and convalescent phases of COVID-19. The material from the prospective study consisted of cDNA or gDNA derived from T cells, B-cell-depleted T cells, or PBMCs. A de-identified subject ID, COVID-19 status, age in years and sex were almost always included in the sample metadata. The repertoires were released in a freely available public database meant as a resource for research on the immune response to SARS-CoV-2. The samples were drawn from two sources: the first 160 participants of the ongoing ImmuneRACE study, and fewer than 1,500 subjects contributed by 6 global collaborators. Subjects who had been exposed to COVID-19, were actively infected with it, or had recovered from it provided the deeply sampled blood TCRbeta repertoires that made up the dataset. Where HLA class I and class II types were available, the types were taken from metadata supplied by the sample provider, not from assay-based typing.

TCRbeta CDR3 regions were amplified from genomic DNA using the immunoSEQ Assay, a bias-controlled multiplex PCR. The authors processed their data as follows. The number of nucleated cells in each sample was estimated by amplification of reference gene primers within the assay. Sequence reads were collapsed and filtered to measure the absolute abundance of every unique TCRbeta CDR3 rearrangement. For each sample, productive Simpson clonality was calculated by taking the square root of Simpson's diversity index across productive rearrangements. TCRdb provides this immuneACCESS table in a form limited to in-frame rearrangements. Some clones are lacking; in checked studies, under half of them reflect an unresolved V gene, and why the rest are absent is not known. The DNA gave D and trimming, while V, J and clone size come from that table. The sample table records tens of thousands of clones; 85% to 90% of these occur just once. The ten largest clones take up around 5.2% of the sample.

As for this clone: Its antigen has not been determined. There are no base qualities to consult, and no much larger clone falls within one base.

CDR1 and CDR2, per the germline V gene, are SGHRS and YFSETQ. From the cysteine through the phenylalanine, the CDR3 covers 15 amino acids. Only the CDR3 DNA is retained, 45 bases long and in frame from the first base. V is cut back by 8 bases and J by 5 bases, with 12 bases in the junction unmatched. Broader findings and caveats from the paper: How much clinical and demographic metadata was included differed by source and by participant, and the metadata was provided uncurated.

The collaborating institutions used their own protocols to collect whole blood in K2EDTA tubes. For TCRbeta analysis, collaborators shipped samples in one of three forms: frozen whole blood, isolated PBMCs, or DNA extracted from either of those sample types. The V and J genes are TRBV5-1 and TRBJ2-5; 10 bases in between match TRBD2. This TCR came from a woman in her seventies with active COVID-19. The sample taken for sequencing was peripheral blood. The bases read TGCGCCAGTCGTTCTAGCGGGGGACCGGGGGAGACCCAGTACTTC. Its amino acids are CASRSSGGPGETQYF. The full variable domain, completed from the reference TRBV5-1 and TRBJ2-5 proteins outside the CDR3, reads KAGVTQTPRYLIKTRGQQVTLSCSPISGHRSVSWYQQTPGQGLQFLFEYFSETQRNKGNFPGRFSGRQFSNSRSEMNVSTLELGDSALYLCASRSSGGPGETQYFGPGTRLLVL.